The clone carrying this TCR beta chain has a handful of counts. The antigen remains undetermined. This specimen comes from a study of CD8 T cells in ankylosing spondylitis. The CDR3 length is 17 residues. V was clipped by 0 bases and J by 1 base, with 16 bases between them. Germline CDR1 SQVTM, CDR2 ANQGSEA. General study findings and limits: Apparently characteristic of ankylosing spondylitis blood was a TCR beta motif (eight highly homologous variants). Within matched ankylosing spondylitis synovial fluid, disease-linked clones were reportedly significantly enriched.

Via MiXCR, TCRdb re-called the 5' RACE reads, giving one row per CDR3 protein. In the table there are under 250,000 distinct CDR3 sequences, more than 25% of which are singletons. This clonotype was obtained from a male donor with ankylosing spondylitis or in good health (not recorded which). The chain links TRBV29-1 to TRBJ2-1; D is tentatively TRBD1 or TRBD2 (6 bases each). Material: blood, either unsorted or a sorted T cell fraction (not recorded which). The CDR3 sequence: CSVEDPGGDISYNEQFF. DNA of the CDR3: TGCAGCGTTGAAGATCCCGGGGGCGACATATCCTACAATGAGCAGTTCTTC.